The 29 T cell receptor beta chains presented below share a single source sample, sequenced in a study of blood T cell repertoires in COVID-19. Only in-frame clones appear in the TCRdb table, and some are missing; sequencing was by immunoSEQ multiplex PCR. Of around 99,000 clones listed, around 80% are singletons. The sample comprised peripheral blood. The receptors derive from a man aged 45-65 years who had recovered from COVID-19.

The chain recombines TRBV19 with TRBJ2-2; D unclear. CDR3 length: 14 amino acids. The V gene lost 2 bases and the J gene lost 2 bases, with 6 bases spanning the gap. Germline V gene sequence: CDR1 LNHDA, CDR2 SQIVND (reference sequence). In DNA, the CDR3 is TGTGCCAGTAGTATATCCTCCAACACCGGGGAGCTGTTTTTT. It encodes CASSISSNTGELFF.

The CDR3 DNA sequence: TGTGCCACCTCGCGGACAGGAGCCTACGAGCAGTACTTC. It yields the protein CATSRTGAYEQYF. The chain joins TRBV24-1 to TRBJ2-7; 7 bases agree with TRBD1. The CDR3 loop spans 13 amino acids. The J segment lost 2 bases and the V segment lost 9 bases, leaving 6 bases of the junction unmatched. Looked up from germline, CDR1 is KGHDR and CDR2 is SFDVKD.

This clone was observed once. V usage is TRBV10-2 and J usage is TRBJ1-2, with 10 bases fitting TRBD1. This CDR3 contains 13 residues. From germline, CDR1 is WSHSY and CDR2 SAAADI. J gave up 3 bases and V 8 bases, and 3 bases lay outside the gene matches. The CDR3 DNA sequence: TGCGCCAGCTCCGGGACAGGGGACTATGGCTACACCTTC. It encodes CASSGTGDYGYTF.

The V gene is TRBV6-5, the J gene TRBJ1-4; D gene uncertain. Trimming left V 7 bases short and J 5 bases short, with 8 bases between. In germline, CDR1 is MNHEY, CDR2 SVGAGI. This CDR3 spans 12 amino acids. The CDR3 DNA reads TGTGCCAGCACACGGAGGAATGAAAAACTGTTTTTT. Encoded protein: CASTRRNEKLFF.

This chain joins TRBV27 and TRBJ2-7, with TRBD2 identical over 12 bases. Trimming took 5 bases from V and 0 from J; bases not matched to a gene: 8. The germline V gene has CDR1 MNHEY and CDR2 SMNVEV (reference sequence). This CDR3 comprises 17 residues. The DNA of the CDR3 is TGTGCCAGCAGTGGATTCGGACTAGCGGGACCCTCCTACGAGCAGTACTTC. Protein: CASSGFGLAGPSYEQYF.

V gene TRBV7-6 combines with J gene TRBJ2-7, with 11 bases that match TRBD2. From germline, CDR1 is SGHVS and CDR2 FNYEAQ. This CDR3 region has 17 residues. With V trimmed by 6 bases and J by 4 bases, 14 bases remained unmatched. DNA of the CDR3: TGTGCCAGCAGTCAGGCAGTCCGGGCTAGCGGGGGGTACGAGCAGTACTTC. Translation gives CASSQAVRASGGYEQYF.

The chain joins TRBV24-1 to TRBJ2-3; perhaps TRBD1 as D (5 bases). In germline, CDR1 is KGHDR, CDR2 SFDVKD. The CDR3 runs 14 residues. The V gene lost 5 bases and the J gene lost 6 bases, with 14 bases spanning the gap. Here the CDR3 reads CATSGRGTHDTQYF. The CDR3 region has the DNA TGTGCCACCAGTGGAAGGGGAACACATGATACGCAGTATTTT.

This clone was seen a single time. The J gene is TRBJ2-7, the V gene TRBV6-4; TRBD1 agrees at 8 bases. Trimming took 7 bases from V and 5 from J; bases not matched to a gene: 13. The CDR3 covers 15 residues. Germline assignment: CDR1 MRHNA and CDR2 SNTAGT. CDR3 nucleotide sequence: TGTGCCAGCACCTACCCCGCGCAGGGGGCTGACGAGCAGTACTTC. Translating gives CASTYPAQGADEQYF.

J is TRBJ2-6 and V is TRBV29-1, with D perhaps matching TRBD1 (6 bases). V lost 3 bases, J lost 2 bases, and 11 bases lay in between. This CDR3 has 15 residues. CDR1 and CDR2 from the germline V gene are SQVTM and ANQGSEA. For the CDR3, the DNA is TGCAGCGTTGACACAGGGTGGGCTGGGGCCAACGTCCTGACTTTC. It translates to CSVDTGWAGANVLTF.

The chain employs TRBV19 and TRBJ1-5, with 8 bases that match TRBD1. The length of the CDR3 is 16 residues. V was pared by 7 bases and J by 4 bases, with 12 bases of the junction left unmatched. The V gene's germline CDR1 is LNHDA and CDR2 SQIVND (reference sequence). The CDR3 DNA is TGTGCCAGTACACCACGAGACAGGGGAGGGAATCAGCCCCAGCATTTT. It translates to CASTPRDRGGNQPQHF.

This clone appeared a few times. The CDR3 sequence: CASSETANTEAFF. CDR3 coding DNA: TGTGCCAGCAGTGAAACAGCGAACACTGAAGCTTTCTTT. The rearrangement links TRBV2 to TRBJ1-1, with no clear D. CDR1 is SNHLY, CDR2 FYNNEI, per germline. V lost 2 bases and J 1 base, leaving 5 bases between the germline ends. This CDR3 is 13 amino acids long. The variable domain in full, completed from reference TRBV2 and TRBJ1-1, reads EPEVTQTPSHQVTQMGQEVILRCVPISNHLYFYWYRQILGQKVEFLVSFYNNEISEKSEIFDDQFSVERPDGSNFTLKIRSTKLEDSAMYFCASSETANTEAFFGQGTRLTVV.

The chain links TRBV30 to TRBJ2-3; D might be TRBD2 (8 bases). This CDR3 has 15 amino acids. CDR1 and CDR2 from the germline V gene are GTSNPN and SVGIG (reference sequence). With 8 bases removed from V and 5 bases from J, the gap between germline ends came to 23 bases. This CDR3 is CATGGGRAKGDTQYF. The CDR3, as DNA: TGTGCCACGGGAGGGGGCAGGGCGAAAGGAGATACGCAGTATTTT.

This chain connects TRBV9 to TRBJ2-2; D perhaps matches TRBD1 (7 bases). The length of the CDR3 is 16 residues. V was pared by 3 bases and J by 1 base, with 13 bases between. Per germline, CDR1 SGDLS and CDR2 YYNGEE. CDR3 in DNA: TGTGCCAGCAGCGCCGCGGGACAGAGGAACACCGGGGAGCTGTTTTTT. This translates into CASSAAGQRNTGELFF.

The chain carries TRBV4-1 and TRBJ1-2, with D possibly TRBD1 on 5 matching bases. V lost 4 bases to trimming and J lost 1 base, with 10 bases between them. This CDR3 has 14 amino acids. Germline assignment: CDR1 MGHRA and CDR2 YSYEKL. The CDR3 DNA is TGCGCCAGCAGCCGCAGACAGAATAACTATGGCTACACCTTC. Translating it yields CASSRRQNNYGYTF.

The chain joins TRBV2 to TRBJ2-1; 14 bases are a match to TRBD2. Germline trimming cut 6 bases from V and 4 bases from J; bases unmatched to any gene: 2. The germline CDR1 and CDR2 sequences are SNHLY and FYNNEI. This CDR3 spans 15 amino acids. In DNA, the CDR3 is TGTGCCAGCAGGGGACTAGCGGGAGCATACAATGAGCAGTTCTTC. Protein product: CASRGLAGAYNEQFF.

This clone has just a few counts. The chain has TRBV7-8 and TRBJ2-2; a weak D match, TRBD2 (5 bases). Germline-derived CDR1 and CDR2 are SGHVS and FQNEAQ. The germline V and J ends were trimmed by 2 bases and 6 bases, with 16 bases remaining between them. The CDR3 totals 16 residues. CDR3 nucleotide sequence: TGTGCCAGCAGCTTACGAGAGGGTAGGCTGGCCGGGGAGCTGTTTTTT. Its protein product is CASSLREGRLAGELFF.

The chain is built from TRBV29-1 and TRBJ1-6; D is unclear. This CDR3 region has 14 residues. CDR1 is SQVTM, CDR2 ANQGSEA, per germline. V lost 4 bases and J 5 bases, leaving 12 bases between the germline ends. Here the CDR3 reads CSVATAANNSPLHF. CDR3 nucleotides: TGCAGCGTTGCAACAGCCGCCAATAATTCACCCCTCCACTTT. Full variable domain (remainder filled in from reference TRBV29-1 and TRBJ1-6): SAVISQKPSRDICQRGTSLTIQCQVDSQVTMMFWYRQQPGQSLTLIATANQGSEATYESGFVIDKFPISRPNLTFSTLTVSNMSPEDSSIYLCSVATAANNSPLHFGNGTRLTVT.

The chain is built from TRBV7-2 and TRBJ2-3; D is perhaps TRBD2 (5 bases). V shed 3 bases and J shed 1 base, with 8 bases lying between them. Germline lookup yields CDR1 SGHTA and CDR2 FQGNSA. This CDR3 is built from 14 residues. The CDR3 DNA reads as TGTGCCAGCAGCTTTATGGGAGGCACAGATACGCAGTATTTT. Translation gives CASSFMGGTDTQYF.

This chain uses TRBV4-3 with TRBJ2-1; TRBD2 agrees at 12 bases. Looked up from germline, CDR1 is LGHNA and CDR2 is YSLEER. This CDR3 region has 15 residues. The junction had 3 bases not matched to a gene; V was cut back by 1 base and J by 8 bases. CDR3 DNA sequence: TGCGCCAGCAGCCAAGGGCTAGCGGGAGGGCATGAGCAGTTCTTC. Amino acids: CASSQGLAGGHEQFF.

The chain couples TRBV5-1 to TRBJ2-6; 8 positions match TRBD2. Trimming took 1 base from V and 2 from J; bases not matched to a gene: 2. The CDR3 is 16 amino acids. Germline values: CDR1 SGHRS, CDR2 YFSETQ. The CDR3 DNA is TGCGCCAGCAGCTTGCGGGAGGGCCCTGGGGCCAACGTCCTGACTTTC. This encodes CASSLREGPGANVLTF.

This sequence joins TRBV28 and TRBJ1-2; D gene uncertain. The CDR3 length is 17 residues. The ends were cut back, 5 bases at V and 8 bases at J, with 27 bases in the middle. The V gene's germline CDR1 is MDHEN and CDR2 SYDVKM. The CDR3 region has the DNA TGTGCCAGCAGTCCTGCTTCCGGGATTTTAATTAGGAGCGGCTACACCTTC. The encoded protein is CASSPASGILIRSGYTF.

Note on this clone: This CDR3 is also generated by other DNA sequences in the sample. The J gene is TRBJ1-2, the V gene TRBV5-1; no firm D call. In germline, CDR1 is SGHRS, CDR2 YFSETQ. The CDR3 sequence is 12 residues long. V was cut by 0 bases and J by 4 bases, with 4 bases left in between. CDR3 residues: CASSLDIYGYTF. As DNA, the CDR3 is TGCGCCAGCAGCTTGGACATCTATGGCTACACCTTC.

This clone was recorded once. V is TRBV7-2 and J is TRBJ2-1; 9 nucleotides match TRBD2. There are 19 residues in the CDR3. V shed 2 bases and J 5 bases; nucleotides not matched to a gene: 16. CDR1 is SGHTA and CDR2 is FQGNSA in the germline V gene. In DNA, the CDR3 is TGTGCCAGCAGCTTAAACCCTCCAGGTAGCGGGAGATTTAACAATGAGCAGTTCTTC. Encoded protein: CASSLNPPGSGRFNNEQFF.

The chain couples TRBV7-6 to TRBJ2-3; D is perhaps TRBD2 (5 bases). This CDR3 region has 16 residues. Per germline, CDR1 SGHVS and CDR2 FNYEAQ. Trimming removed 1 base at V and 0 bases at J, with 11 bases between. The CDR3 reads CASSLEAGLSTDTQYF. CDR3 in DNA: TGTGCCAGCAGCTTAGAGGCGGGCCTTAGCACAGATACGCAGTATTTT.

CDR3: CASGMSGGAGELFF. CDR3 nucleotide sequence: TGTGCCAGCGGTATGAGCGGGGGGGCCGGGGAGCTGTTTTTT. V gene TRBV6-5 combines with J gene TRBJ2-2, with 10 bases identical to TRBD2. Germline V gene lookup returns CDR1 MNHEY and CDR2 SVGAGI. The trim removed 8 bases at V and 6 bases at J, leaving 6 bases unmatched. The CDR3 runs to 14 residues.

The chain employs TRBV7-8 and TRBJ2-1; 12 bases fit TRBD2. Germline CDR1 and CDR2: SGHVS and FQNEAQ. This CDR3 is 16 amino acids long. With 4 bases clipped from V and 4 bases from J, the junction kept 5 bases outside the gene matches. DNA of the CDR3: TGTGCCAGCAGCTCGTTACTAGCGGGAGGATACAATGAGCAGTTCTTC. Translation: CASSSLLAGGYNEQFF.

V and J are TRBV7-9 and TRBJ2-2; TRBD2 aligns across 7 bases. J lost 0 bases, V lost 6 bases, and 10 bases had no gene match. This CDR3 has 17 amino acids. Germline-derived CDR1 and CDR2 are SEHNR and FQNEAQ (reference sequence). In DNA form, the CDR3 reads TGTGCCAGCAGTTATCCCTCTAGCGGTGCGAACACCGGGGAGCTGTTTTTT. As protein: CASSYPSSGANTGELFF.

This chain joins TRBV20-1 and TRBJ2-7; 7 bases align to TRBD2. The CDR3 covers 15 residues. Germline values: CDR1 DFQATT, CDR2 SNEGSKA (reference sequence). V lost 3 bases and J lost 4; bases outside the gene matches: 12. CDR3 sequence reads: CSASVVVAGWYEQYF. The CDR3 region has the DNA TGCAGTGCTAGTGTAGTGGTAGCGGGCTGGTACGAGCAGTACTTC.

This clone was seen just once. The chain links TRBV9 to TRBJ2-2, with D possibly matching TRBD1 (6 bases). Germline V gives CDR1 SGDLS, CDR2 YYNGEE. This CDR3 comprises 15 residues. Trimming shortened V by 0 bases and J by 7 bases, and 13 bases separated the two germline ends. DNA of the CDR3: TGTGCCAGCAGCGTAGCGTCAGGGGTCGGCGGGGAGCTGTTTTTT. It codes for CASSVASGVGGELFF. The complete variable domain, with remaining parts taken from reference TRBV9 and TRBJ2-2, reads DSGVTQTPKHLITATGQRVTLRCSPRSGDLSVYWYQQSLDQGLQFLIQYYNGEERAKGNILERFSAQQFPDLHSELNLSSLELGDSALYFCASSVASGVGGELFFGEGSRLTVL.